This T cell receptor beta chain came from a study of blood T cell repertoires in COVID-19. Germline V gene sequence: CDR1 SGHRS, CDR2 YFSETQ. The CDR3 is made up of 16 amino acids. The V end lost 0 bases, the J end lost 0 bases, and 11 bases lay between the germline ends. Method: immunoSEQ multiplex PCR; TCRdb's copy keeps in-frame clones and lacks some. Of 300,000 to 450,000 clones listed, roughly 77% were seen once; the top ten hold under 1.2%. The chain employs TRBV5-1 and TRBJ2-3; D is undetermined. The sample consisted of peripheral blood. The TCR sequence derives from a human donor with acute or convalescent COVID-19. The donor label of this sample is uncertain. The CDR3 nucleotides are TGCGCCAGCAGCTTGGCCGGCGGCGCGAGCACAGATACGCAGTATTTT. Translation gives CASSLAGGASTDTQYF.